This passage covers 24 T cell receptor beta chains from one sample sequenced in a study of response to subunit inactivated influenza vaccine. Each CDR3 protein gets one entry after TCRdb re-called the RT-PCR reads with MiXCR. The sample holds 800,000 to 1,000,000 distinct CDR3 sequences, about 20% seen once. This specimen consisted of PBMCs from blood, obtained more than 4 days after vaccination. Receptors were obtained from a man aged 45-65 years who received an inactivated influenza vaccine.

The rearrangement links TRBV10-3 to TRBJ1-4; tentative D call: TRBD1 (6 bases). V lost 11 bases and J lost 0, with 13 bases in between. This CDR3 contains 14 residues. Per the germline V gene, CDR1 is ENHRY and CDR2 is SYGVKD. The CDR3 nucleotides read TGTGCCTCCCAGGACAGTGCAACTAATGAAAAACTGTTTTTT. Amino acids: CASQDSATNEKLFF.

Ten or more counts support this clonotype. The chain links TRBV12-3 or TRBV12-4 to TRBJ2-1, with D possibly TRBD2 on 6 matching bases. The CDR3 extends over 15 amino acids. The ends were cut back, 1 base at V and 2 bases at J, with 9 bases in the middle. The CDR3 sequence: CASSLGGATYNEQFF. The CDR3 region has the DNA TGTGCCAGCAGTTTAGGCGGGGCTACCTACAATGAGCAGTTCTTC.

V is TRBV4-2 and J is TRBJ2-5; TRBD1 matches 8 bases. Per the germline V gene, CDR1 is LGHNA and CDR2 is YNFKEQ. The V and J ends lost 1 base and 4 bases, in that order; junction bases with no gene match: 8. This CDR3 is built from 16 residues. CDR3 bases: TGTGCCAGCAGCCAAGGCCCAGGGGGCTCGGGAGAGACCCAGTACTTC. It yields the protein CASSQGPGGSGETQYF.

This chain links TRBV5-4 with TRBJ1-2, with 9 bases fitting TRBD1. The CDR3 runs 12 residues. Germline lookup yields CDR1 SGHNT and CDR2 YYREEE (reference sequence). The junction had 3 bases not matched to a gene; V was cut back by 6 bases and J by 6 bases. Written as DNA, the CDR3 is TGTGCCAGCACCCGGACAGGGGATGGCTACACCTTC. This translates into CASTRTGDGYTF.

This clonotype appeared many times. The CDR3, as DNA: TGCAGCGTTGAAGATTTCCGGGGGGGTTATAATGAGCAGTTCTTC. Translated, it gives CSVEDFRGGYNEQFF. This chain connects TRBV29-1 to TRBJ2-1; 8 bases map to TRBD2. The CDR3 contains 15 residues. V trimming: 0 bases; J trimming: 7 bases; junction bases outside the gene matches: 8. Germline-derived CDR1 and CDR2 are SQVTM and ANQGSEA.

The chain is built from TRBV12-3 or TRBV12-4 and TRBJ2-7; a weak D match, TRBD1 (6 bases). The CDR3 is made up of 15 amino acids. V dropped 4 bases and J dropped 3 bases, with 16 bases sitting between them. The CDR3 sequence is CASSSGQGSYYEQYF. DNA for the CDR3: TGTGCCAGCAGTTCGGGGCAGGGGTCTTACTACGAGCAGTACTTC.

This clonotype was seen a handful of times. The genes are TRBV5-1 and TRBJ2-7, with 7 bases fitting TRBD1. After removal of 4 bases from V and 0 bases from J, the junction contained 7 bases not matched to a gene. The germline V gene has CDR1 SGHRS and CDR2 YFSETQ. The CDR3 loop spans 15 amino acids. The CDR3 DNA sequence: TGCGCCAGCAGCCCTGGACAGGCCAACTCCTACGAGCAGTACTTC. This codes for CASSPGQANSYEQYF.

This clonotype was picked up one time. V is TRBV7-6 and J is TRBJ2-1; tentative D call: TRBD2 (5 bases). Trimming removed 2 bases from V and 6 bases from J, with 14 bases in between. The CDR3 extends over 15 amino acids. Germline V gene sequence: CDR1 SGHVS, CDR2 FNYEAQ. The CDR3 protein is CASSLKEGVVNEQFF. The CDR3 DNA reads as TGTGCCAGCAGCTTAAAAGAGGGAGTGGTCAATGAGCAGTTCTTC.

The rearrangement joins TRBV4-2 to TRBJ2-7, with 7 bases that match TRBD1. The germline CDR1 and CDR2 sequences are LGHNA and YNFKEQ. With 0 bases clipped from V and 4 bases from J, the junction kept 3 bases outside the gene matches. CDR3 length equals 14 residues. CDR3 region: CASSQDQQGYEQYF. The CDR3 bases are TGTGCCAGCAGCCAAGATCAACAGGGGTACGAGCAGTACTTC.

This chain joins TRBV13 and TRBJ2-7; 9 nucleotides match TRBD2. Trimming at V came to 1 base and at J to 3 bases, leaving 4 bases not matched to a gene. The CDR3 spans 15 residues. Germline values: CDR1 PRHDT, CDR2 FYEKMQ (reference sequence). In nucleotides, the CDR3 is TGTGCCAGCAGCTTAGCATCTAGCGGGGACTACGAGCAGTACTTC. Amino acids: CASSLASSGDYEQYF.

This clonotype was seen a handful of times. The chain has TRBV12-3 or TRBV12-4 and TRBJ2-2; D is undetermined. V dropped 7 bases and J dropped 1 base, with 16 bases sitting between them. CDR3 size: 16 residues. As DNA, the CDR3 is TGTGCCAGCACCCGTCGAGGAGCTAAGAACACCGGGGAGCTGTTTTTT. Its translation: CASTRRGAKNTGELFF.

V usage is TRBV29-1 and J usage is TRBJ1-2, with D possibly being TRBD1 (6 bases). CDR1 and CDR2 (germline): SQVTM, ANQGSEA. V lost 8 bases, J lost 8 bases, and 15 bases lay in between. The CDR3 covers 11 residues. The CDR3 sequence: CSLGDMRGYTF. CDR3 bases: TGCAGCTTGGGGGACATGCGCGGCTACACCTTC.

The chain has TRBV5-6 and TRBJ2-2; TRBD1 aligns across 7 bases. The CDR3 sequence is 17 residues long. In germline, CDR1 is SGHDT, CDR2 YYEEEE. Trimming cost V 4 bases and J 1 base; bases outside gene matches: 10. Written as DNA, the CDR3 is TGTGCCAGCAGCGAGGCCAGGGGGTACCTGAACACCGGGGAGCTGTTTTTT. Its protein product is CASSEARGYLNTGELFF.

This chain links TRBV19 with TRBJ1-2, with a possible D match to TRBD1 (6 bases). The CDR3 has 11 residues. V gave up 6 bases and J gave up 8 bases, with 10 bases separating them. In germline, CDR1 is LNHDA, CDR2 SQIVND (reference sequence). This CDR3 reads CASSRGRGYTF. The DNA of the CDR3 is TGTGCCAGTAGCAGGGGTCGAGGCTACACCTTC.

This clonotype showed up just a few times. The J gene is TRBJ2-2, the V gene TRBV6-5; D remains ambiguous. The CDR3 covers 16 residues. CDR1 and CDR2 (germline): MNHEY, SVGAGI. Trimming left V 0 bases short and J 0 bases short, with 8 bases between. This CDR3 is CASSYSTHANTGELFF. The CDR3 DNA reads as TGTGCCAGCAGTTACTCGACTCATGCGAACACCGGGGAGCTGTTTTTT.

The chain carries TRBV5-5 and TRBJ2-1; TRBD2 aligns across 9 bases. The germline gives CDR1 SGHKS, CDR2 YYEKEE (reference sequence). This CDR3 is built from 13 residues. The junction had 4 bases not matched to a gene; V was cut back by 3 bases and J by 9 bases. The CDR3 is CASSWTSVGEQFF. The CDR3 coding sequence is TGTGCCAGCAGCTGGACTAGCGTCGGTGAGCAGTTCTTC.

In this sample, this clonotype turned up a few times. In nucleotides, the CDR3 is TGTGCCCACGTGGGGATCGGAGAGACCCAGTACTTC. Its translation is CAHVGIGETQYF. The chain carries TRBV7-9 and TRBJ2-5; no definite D call. Germline V gene sequence: CDR1 SEHNR, CDR2 FQNEAQ (reference sequence). Between the trimmed V and J ends, which lost 11 bases and 4 bases, there was a span of 14 bases. The CDR3 contains 12 residues. Combining the CDR3 with reference TRBV7-9 and TRBJ2-5 gives the whole variable domain DTGVSQNPRHKITKRGQNVTFRCDPISEHNRLYWYRQTLGQGPEFLTYFQNEAQLEKSRLLSDRFSAERPKGSFSTLEIQRTEQGDSAMYLCAHVGIGETQYFGPGTRLLVL.

This clonotype appeared a few times. The chain joins TRBV7-2 to TRBJ1-1; TRBD1 aligns across 8 bases. The V gene's germline CDR1 is SGHTA and CDR2 FQGNSA. The CDR3 runs to 14 residues. Germline trimming cut 3 bases from V and 3 bases from J; bases unmatched to any gene: 3. The CDR3 coding sequence is TGTGCCAGCAGCTTCAGGGGGCGTTACACTGAAGCTTTCTTT. Translation gives CASSFRGRYTEAFF.

The V and J genes are TRBV10-2 and TRBJ2-3; possible D gene TRBD2, 5 bases. Trimming took 2 bases from V and 0 from J, leaving 9 bases between them. The CDR3 is made up of 15 amino acids. Germline CDR1 and CDR2: WSHSY and SAAADI. CDR3 in DNA: TGCGCCAGCAGTGAGGCGCGGACTAGCACAGATACGCAGTATTTT. Protein: CASSEARTSTDTQYF.

J is TRBJ2-5 and V is TRBV9, with D hard to call. V was clipped by 4 bases and J by 5 bases, with 12 bases between them. Germline CDR1 is SGDLS and CDR2 is YYNGEE. CDR3 size: 13 residues. CDR3 nucleotide sequence: TGTGCCAGCAGCCAGGCCCCCAAGGAGACCCAGTACTTC. Translation: CASSQAPKETQYF.

This chain joins TRBV11-2 and TRBJ2-1; TRBD1 is a possible D gene (6 bases). CDR1 is SGHAT and CDR2 is FQNNGV in the germline V gene. Trimming took off 0 bases at V and 4 bases at J, with 19 bases between the two ends. There are 18 residues in the CDR3. CDR3 coding DNA: TGTGCCAGCAGCTTAGAGGACAGAGTGGGGCGCTTTTACAATGAGCAGTTCTTC. Translated: CASSLEDRVGRFYNEQFF.

The chain couples TRBV3-1 to TRBJ2-1, with 7 nucleotides matching TRBD2. V gave up 0 bases and J gave up 6 bases; unmatched junction bases: 5. Germline loops: CDR1 LGHDT, CDR2 YNNKEL (reference sequence). The CDR3 runs to 15 residues. This CDR3 is CASSQEPAGRNEQFF. The CDR3 DNA is TGTGCCAGCAGCCAAGAGCCAGCGGGACGCAATGAGCAGTTCTTC.

CDR3 bases: TGTGCCATCAGCGCTAGCGGGGGGCACTCGGAGACCCAGTACTTC. Its protein is CAISASGGHSETQYF. The V gene is TRBV10-3, the J gene TRBJ2-5; 11 nucleotides agree with TRBD2. Trimming took 6 bases from V and 5 from J; bases not matched to a gene: 8. The CDR3 runs to 15 residues. From germline, CDR1 is ENHRY and CDR2 SYGVKD.

This clonotype has a handful of counts. The CDR3 region has the DNA TGTGCCAGCAGCTCGGGACTAGCGTTCGGCACAGATACGCAGTATTTT. Protein: CASSSGLAFGTDTQYF. The chain is built from TRBV12-3 or TRBV12-4 and TRBJ2-3; 10 nucleotides align to TRBD2. J lost 1 base, V lost 6 bases, and 7 bases had no gene match. This CDR3 spans 16 amino acids.